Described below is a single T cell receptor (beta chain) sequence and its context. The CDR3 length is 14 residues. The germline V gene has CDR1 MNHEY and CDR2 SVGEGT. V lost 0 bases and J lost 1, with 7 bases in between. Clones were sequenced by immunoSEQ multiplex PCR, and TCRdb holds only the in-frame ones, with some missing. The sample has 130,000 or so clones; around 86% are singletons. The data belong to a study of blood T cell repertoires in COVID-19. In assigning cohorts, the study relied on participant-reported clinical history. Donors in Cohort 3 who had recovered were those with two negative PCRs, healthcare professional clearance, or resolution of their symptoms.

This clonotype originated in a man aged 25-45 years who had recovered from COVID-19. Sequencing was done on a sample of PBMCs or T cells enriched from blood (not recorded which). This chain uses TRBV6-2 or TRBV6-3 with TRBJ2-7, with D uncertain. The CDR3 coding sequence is TGTGCCAGCAGTTACTCGCAGGTTTCCTACGAGCAGTACTTC. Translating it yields CASSYSQVSYEQYF.